Below are 23 T cell receptor beta chains sequenced from a single sample in a study of T cell responses to AZD1222 COVID-19 vaccine. Sequencing was performed with immunoSEQ multiplex PCR; in TCRdb, only in-frame clones are kept and a portion is missing. The sample lists 65,000 to 85,000 clones, around 84% occurring once. Here the sequenced sample was peripheral blood, taken on day 0 of AZD1222 vaccination. These receptors came from an adult in good health.

This chain joins TRBV29-1 and TRBJ2-7, with D hard to call. Germline CDR1 and CDR2: SQVTM and ANQGSEA. V was trimmed by 2 bases and J by 2 bases, leaving 13 bases between them. The CDR3 spans 14 residues. CDR3 sequence: CSVESYSSPYEQYF. For the CDR3, the DNA is TGCAGCGTTGAATCGTACTCGTCCCCCTACGAGCAGTACTTC.

The rearrangement joins TRBV11-2 to TRBJ1-4; D remains ambiguous. V lost 0 bases and J 12 bases, leaving 14 bases between the germline ends. The CDR3 contains 14 residues. CDR1 is SGHAT and CDR2 is FQNNGV in the germline V gene. The CDR3 sequence: CASSLDSMGIQLFF. In DNA, the CDR3 is TGTGCCAGCAGCTTAGATAGTATGGGGATTCAACTGTTTTTT.

The V gene is TRBV9, the J gene TRBJ1-3; D unresolved. V was shortened by 0 bases and J by 0 bases, with 7 bases between the two germline ends. This CDR3 region has 15 residues. Germline CDR1 and CDR2: SGDLS and YYNGEE. CDR3 residues: CASSVEGYSGNTIYF. The CDR3 DNA follows: TGTGCCAGCAGCGTAGAGGGATACTCTGGAAACACCATATATTTT.

The chain recombines TRBV6-5 with TRBJ2-7; 8 positions match TRBD2. Germline lookup yields CDR1 MNHEY and CDR2 SVGAGI. CDR3 length: 14 residues. V shed 4 bases and J 1 base; nucleotides not matched to a gene: 3. The CDR3 DNA follows: TGTGCCAGCAGTTGGTCTAGCGGGTCCTACGAGCAGTACTTC. It encodes CASSWSSGSYEQYF.

V gene TRBV7-2 combines with J gene TRBJ1-1; D not resolved. The CDR3 extends over 12 amino acids. CDR1 SGHTA and CDR2 FQGNSA come from the germline V gene. V gave up 3 bases and J gave up 4 bases, with 6 bases separating them. CDR3 in amino acids: CASSFPGTEAFF. The CDR3 nucleotides read TGTGCCAGCAGCTTCCCGGGCACTGAAGCTTTCTTT. Combining the CDR3 with reference TRBV7-2 and TRBJ1-1 gives the whole variable domain GAGVSQSPSNKVTEKGKDVELRCDPISGHTALYWYRQSLGQGLEFLIYFQGNSAPDKSGLPSDRFSAERTGGSVSTLTIQRTQQEDSAVYLCASSFPGTEAFFGQGTRLTVV.

The chain joins TRBV25-1 to TRBJ1-3; 7 bases are shared with TRBD1. Germline CDR1 is MGHDK and CDR2 is SYGVNS. Losses at the gene ends were 6 bases for V and 3 bases for J; bases not matched to a gene: 8. CDR3 length equals 15 residues. The CDR3 protein is CASSRGWGSGNTIYF. The CDR3 region has the DNA TGTGCCAGCAGCAGGGGGTGGGGTAGTGGAAACACCATATATTTT.

This clone has just one count. This chain joins TRBV6-5 and TRBJ2-2; D gene uncertain. V was clipped by 6 bases and J by 6 bases, with 8 bases between them. The germline gives CDR1 MNHEY, CDR2 SVGAGI. This CDR3 has 12 residues. Here the CDR3 DNA reads TGTGCCAGCAGCCCAGGACCCGGGGAGCTGTTTTTT. It encodes CASSPGPGELFF.

This rearrangement joins TRBV5-1 to TRBJ2-1, with 13 nucleotides matching TRBD2. This CDR3 contains 16 residues. J lost 3 bases, V lost 4 bases, and 4 bases had no gene match. Germline V gives CDR1 SGHRS, CDR2 YFSETQ. CDR3 nucleotides: TGCGCCAGCAGCCGTGGACTAGCGGGAGACTACAATGAGCAGTTCTTC. Protein sequence: CASSRGLAGDYNEQFF.

The chain couples TRBV4-3 to TRBJ2-7, with TRBD1 matching over 7 bases. Per the germline V gene, CDR1 is LGHNA and CDR2 is YSLEER. The trim removed 1 base at V and 2 bases at J, leaving 5 bases unmatched. This CDR3 region has 15 residues. CDR3 nucleotide sequence: TGCGCCAGCAGCCAAGTGACGGGACAGACCTACGAGCAGTACTTC. Its translation: CASSQVTGQTYEQYF.

This chain joins TRBV24-1 and TRBJ1-5; D is uncertain. Looked up from germline, CDR1 is KGHDR and CDR2 is SFDVKD. The length of the CDR3 is 13 residues. Trimming took 3 bases from V and 4 from J, leaving 6 bases between them. The CDR3 here is CATSDPGNQPQHF. CDR3 nucleotide sequence: TGTGCCACCAGTGATCCCGGTAATCAGCCCCAGCATTTT.

The chain carries TRBV9 and TRBJ1-4; 9 bases are a match to TRBD1. Per germline, CDR1 SGDLS and CDR2 YYNGEE. The V and J ends lost 4 bases and 5 bases, in that order; junction bases with no gene match: 3. The CDR3 has 14 amino acids. This CDR3 is CASSLGTGNEKLFF. The CDR3 nucleotides read TGTGCCAGCAGCCTCGGGACAGGGAATGAAAAACTGTTTTTT. Supplemented by reference TRBV9 and TRBJ1-4, the full variable domain reads DSGVTQTPKHLITATGQRVTLRCSPRSGDLSVYWYQQSLDQGLQFLIQYYNGEERAKGNILERFSAQQFPDLHSELNLSSLELGDSALYFCASSLGTGNEKLFFGSGTQLSVL.

The chain links TRBV14 to TRBJ1-2; a possible D gene is TRBD1 (6 bases). The CDR3 spans 14 residues. Trimming took off 5 bases at V and 2 bases at J, with 12 bases between the two ends. Germline V gene sequence: CDR1 SGHDN, CDR2 FVKESK. In DNA, the CDR3 is TGTGCCAGCAGCAGCCAGGGGCTCAACTATGGCTACACCTTC. It encodes CASSSQGLNYGYTF. Complete variable domain (other parts from reference TRBV14 and TRBJ1-2): EAGVTQFPSHSVIEKGQTVTLRCDPISGHDNLYWYRRVMGKEIKFLLHFVKESKQDESGMPNNRFLAERTGGTYSTLKVQPAELEDSGVYFCASSSQGLNYGYTFGSGTRLTVV.

V gene TRBV19 combines with J gene TRBJ1-2; 8 positions match TRBD1. This CDR3 is 14 amino acids long. V shed 4 bases and J 2 bases; nucleotides not matched to a gene: 3. The V gene's germline CDR1 is LNHDA and CDR2 SQIVND (reference sequence). In DNA form, the CDR3 reads TGTGCCAGTAGTAATTCAGGGGGCAACTATGGCTACACCTTC. This codes for CASSNSGGNYGYTF.

The V call is TRBV28, the J call TRBJ1-5; 8 nucleotides line up with TRBD1. J gave up 6 bases and V 6 bases, and 10 bases lay outside the gene matches. The germline CDR1 and CDR2 sequences are MDHEN and SYDVKM. There are 15 residues in the CDR3. In DNA, the CDR3 is TGTGCCAGCAGGGCTACAGGGGGTATGGGTCAGCCCCAGCATTTT. It specifies CASRATGGMGQPQHF.

This chain uses TRBV6-5 with TRBJ2-1; TRBD2 might be the D (5 bases). CDR3 length: 13 residues. V was trimmed by 2 bases and J by 12 bases, leaving 14 bases between them. The V gene's germline CDR1 is MNHEY and CDR2 SVGAGI. The CDR3 sequence is CASSYDSGSSQFF. CDR3 DNA sequence: TGTGCCAGCAGTTACGATTCGGGGTCTTCGCAGTTCTTC.

The rearrangement uses TRBV7-2 and TRBJ2-1; 9 nucleotides agree with TRBD2. This CDR3 spans 15 amino acids. Trimming cost V 7 bases and J 8 bases; bases outside gene matches: 12. Germline V gene lookup returns CDR1 SGHTA and CDR2 FQGNSA. The chain's CDR3 is CASTLRGGGVDEQFF. CDR3 nucleotides: TGTGCCAGCACCCTCCGGGGCGGGGGGGTCGATGAGCAGTTCTTC.

CDR3 region: CASSLQQVKNTIYF. DNA of the CDR3: TGTGCCAGCAGCTTGCAACAGGTCAAAAACACCATATATTTT. The gene calls are TRBV5-4 and TRBJ1-3, with D maybe TRBD1 (5 bases). Looked up from germline, CDR1 is SGHNT and CDR2 is YYREEE (reference sequence). V was pared by 1 base and J by 6 bases, with 11 bases between. This CDR3 has 14 residues. Full variable domain (rest looked up from reference TRBV5-4 and TRBJ1-3): ETGVTQSPTHLIKTRGQQVTLRCSSQSGHNTVSWYQQALGQGPQFIFQYYREEENGRGNFPPRFSGLQFPNYSSELNVNALELDDSALYLCASSLQQVKNTIYFGEGSWLTVV.

The rearrangement joins TRBV24-1 to TRBJ2-7, with D unclear. The V gene's germline CDR1 is KGHDR and CDR2 SFDVKD. The CDR3 totals 11 residues. V was pared by 5 bases and J by 6 bases, with 7 bases between. The CDR3 sequence: CATSVGREQYF. DNA for the CDR3: TGTGCCACCAGTGTTGGCCGCGAGCAGTACTTC.

The chain recombines TRBV7-9 with TRBJ2-5; D might be TRBD1 (5 bases). Trimming removed 2 bases at V and 1 base at J, with 11 bases between. Germline V gene data show CDR1 as SEHNR and CDR2 as FQNEAQ (reference sequence). The CDR3 covers 15 residues. The CDR3 region has the DNA TGTGCCAGCAGCTTATCTATAGGGGCCCAAGAGACCCAGTACTTC. Its translation: CASSLSIGAQETQYF.

The J gene is TRBJ1-2, the V gene TRBV28; the match to TRBD1 covers 9 bases. Germline V gene data show CDR1 as MDHEN and CDR2 as SYDVKM. With V trimmed by 3 bases and J by 4 bases, 6 bases remained unmatched. The CDR3 covers 15 residues. The DNA of the CDR3 is TGTGCCAGCAGTTTGCCGACAGGGGGGCCCTATGGCTACACCTTC. Translating it yields CASSLPTGGPYGYTF.

The chain carries TRBV6-2 or TRBV6-3 and TRBJ2-7; no reliable D call. Germline CDR1 MNHEY, CDR2 SVGEGT. V was clipped by 0 bases and J by 1 base, with 13 bases between them. The CDR3 totals 16 residues. CDR3 sequence (DNA): TGTGCCAGCAGTTACTCGATTGGTTCCCGATCCTACGAGCAGTACTTC. It is translated as CASSYSIGSRSYEQYF.

The rearrangement joins TRBV5-1 to TRBJ2-7, with 9 bases that match TRBD2. The V segment lost 3 bases and the J segment 3 bases; nucleotides outside the gene matches: 1. Germline V CDR1 and CDR2: SGHRS, YFSETQ. The CDR3 has 13 residues. The CDR3 protein is CASSYSGGYEQYF. CDR3 sequence (DNA): TGCGCCAGCAGCTATAGCGGGGGCTACGAGCAGTACTTC.

The chain employs TRBV24-1 and TRBJ1-1; no clear D gene. The CDR3 extends over 13 amino acids. V was trimmed by 3 bases and J by 10 bases, leaving 14 bases between them. Germline loops: CDR1 KGHDR, CDR2 SFDVKD. CDR3 region: CATSDTGRAGAFF. The CDR3 nucleotides read TGTGCCACCAGTGATACCGGGAGGGCGGGAGCTTTCTTT.